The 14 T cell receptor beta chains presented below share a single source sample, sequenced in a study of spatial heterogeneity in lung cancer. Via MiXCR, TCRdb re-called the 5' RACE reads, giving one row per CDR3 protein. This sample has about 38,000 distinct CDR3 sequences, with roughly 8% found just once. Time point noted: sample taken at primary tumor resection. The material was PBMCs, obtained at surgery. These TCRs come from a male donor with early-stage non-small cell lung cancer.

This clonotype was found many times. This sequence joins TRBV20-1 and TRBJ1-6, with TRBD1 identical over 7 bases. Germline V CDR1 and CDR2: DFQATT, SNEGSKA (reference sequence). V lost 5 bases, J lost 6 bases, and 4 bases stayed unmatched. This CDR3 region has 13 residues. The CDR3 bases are TGCAGTGCTTGTGACAGGGTTAATTCACCCCTCCACTTT. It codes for CSACDRVNSPLHF.

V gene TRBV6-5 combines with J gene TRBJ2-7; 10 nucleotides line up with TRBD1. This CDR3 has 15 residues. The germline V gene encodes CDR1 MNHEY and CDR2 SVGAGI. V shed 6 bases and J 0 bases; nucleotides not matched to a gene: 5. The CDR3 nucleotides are TGTGCCAGCAGACCCGGGACAGGGGCCTCCTACGAGCAGTACTTC. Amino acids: CASRPGTGASYEQYF.

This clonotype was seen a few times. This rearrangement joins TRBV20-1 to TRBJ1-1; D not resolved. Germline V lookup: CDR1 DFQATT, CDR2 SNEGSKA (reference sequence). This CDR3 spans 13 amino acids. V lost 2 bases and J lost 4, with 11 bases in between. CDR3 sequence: CSARSQVGTEAFF. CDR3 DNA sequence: TGCAGTGCTAGAAGCCAAGTGGGCACTGAAGCTTTCTTT.

CDR3 sequence (DNA): TGTGCCAGCAACTCCCTAACTATATATGGCTACACCTTC. This gives the protein CASNSLTIYGYTF. This chain connects TRBV2 to TRBJ1-2; D uncertain. This CDR3 comprises 13 residues. With 7 bases removed from V and 5 bases from J, the gap between germline ends came to 14 bases. Germline loops: CDR1 SNHLY, CDR2 FYNNEI.

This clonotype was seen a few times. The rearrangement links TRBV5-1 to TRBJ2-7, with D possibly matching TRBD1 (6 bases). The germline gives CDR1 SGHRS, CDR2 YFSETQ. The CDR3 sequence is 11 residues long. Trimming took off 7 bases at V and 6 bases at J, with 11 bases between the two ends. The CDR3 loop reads CASGEGGEQYF. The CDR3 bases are TGCGCCAGCGGCGAAGGGGGCGAGCAGTACTTC.

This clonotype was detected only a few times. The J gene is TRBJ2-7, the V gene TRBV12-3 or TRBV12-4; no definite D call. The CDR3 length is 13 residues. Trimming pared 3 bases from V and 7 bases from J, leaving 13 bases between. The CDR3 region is CASSLTPMGEQYV. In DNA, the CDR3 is TGTGCCAGCAGTTTGACGCCCATGGGAGAGCAGTACGTC.

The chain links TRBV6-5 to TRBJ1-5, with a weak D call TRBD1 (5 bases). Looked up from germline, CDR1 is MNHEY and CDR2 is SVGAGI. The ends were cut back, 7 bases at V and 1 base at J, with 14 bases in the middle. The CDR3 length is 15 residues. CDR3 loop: CASKKSGVSNQPQHF. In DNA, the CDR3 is TGTGCCAGCAAAAAATCGGGGGTAAGCAATCAGCCCCAGCATTTT.

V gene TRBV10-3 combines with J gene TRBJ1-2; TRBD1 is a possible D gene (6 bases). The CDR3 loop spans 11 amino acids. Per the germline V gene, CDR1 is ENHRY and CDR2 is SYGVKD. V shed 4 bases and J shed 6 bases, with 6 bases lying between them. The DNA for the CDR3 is TGTGCCATCAGTGGGGGGCATGGCTACACCTTC. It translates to CAISGGHGYTF.

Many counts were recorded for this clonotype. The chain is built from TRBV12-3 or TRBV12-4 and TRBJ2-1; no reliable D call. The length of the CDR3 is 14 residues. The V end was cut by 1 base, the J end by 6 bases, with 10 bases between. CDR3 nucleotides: TGTGCCAGCAGTTTAGGGGGTCACCCCAATGAGCAGTTCTTC. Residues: CASSLGGHPNEQFF.

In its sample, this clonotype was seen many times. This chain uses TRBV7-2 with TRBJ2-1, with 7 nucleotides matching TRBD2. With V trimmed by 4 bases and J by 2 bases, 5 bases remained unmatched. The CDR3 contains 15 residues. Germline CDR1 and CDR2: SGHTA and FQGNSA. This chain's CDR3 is CASSSQLAAYNEQFF. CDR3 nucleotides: TGTGCCAGCAGCTCCCAGCTAGCGGCCTACAATGAGCAGTTCTTC.

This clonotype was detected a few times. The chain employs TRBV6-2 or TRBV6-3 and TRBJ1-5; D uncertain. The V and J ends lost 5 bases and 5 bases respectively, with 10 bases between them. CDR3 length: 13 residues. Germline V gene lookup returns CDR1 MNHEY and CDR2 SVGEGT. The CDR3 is CASSPKTYQPQHF. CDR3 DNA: TGTGCCAGCAGTCCAAAGACCTATCAGCCCCAGCATTTT.

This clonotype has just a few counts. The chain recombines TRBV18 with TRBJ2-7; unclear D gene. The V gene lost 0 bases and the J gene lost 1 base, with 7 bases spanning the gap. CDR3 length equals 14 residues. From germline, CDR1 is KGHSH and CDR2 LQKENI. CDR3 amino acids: CASSPPGFSYEQYF. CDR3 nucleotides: TGTGCCAGCTCACCACCCGGGTTTTCCTACGAGCAGTACTTC.

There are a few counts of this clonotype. This chain's CDR3 is CASSLEGTVKTQYF. CDR3 coding DNA: TGTGCCAGCAGCTTAGAGGGGACAGTAAAGACCCAGTACTTC. The chain uses TRBV7-9 and TRBJ2-5, with 7 bases lining up with TRBD1. V dropped 1 base and J dropped 6; count of bases not matched to a gene: 5. CDR1 SEHNR and CDR2 FQNEAQ come from the germline V gene (reference sequence). The CDR3 consists of 14 residues.

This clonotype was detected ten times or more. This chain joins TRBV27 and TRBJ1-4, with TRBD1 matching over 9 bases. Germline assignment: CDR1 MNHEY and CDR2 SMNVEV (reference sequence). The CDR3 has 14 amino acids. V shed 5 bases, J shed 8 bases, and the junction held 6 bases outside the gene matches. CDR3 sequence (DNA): TGTGCCAGCAGTCGGGGACAGGGAGGAGAAAAACTGTTTTTT. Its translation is CASSRGQGGEKLFF. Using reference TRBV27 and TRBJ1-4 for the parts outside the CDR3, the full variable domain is EAQVTQNPRYLITVTGKKLTVTCSQNMNHEYMSWYRQDPGLGLRQIYYSMNVEVTDKGDVPEGYKVSRKEKRNFPLILESPSPNQTSLYFCASSRGQGGEKLFFGSGTQLSVL.